The clone carrying this TCR beta chain was seen a handful of times. The target antigen is unknown. This entry belongs to a study of T-cell memory formation after mild COVID-19. The V gene's germline CDR1 is SGHNT and CDR2 YYREEE (reference sequence). This CDR3 has 13 amino acids. Trimming removed 2 bases at V and 5 bases at J, with 10 bases between. Researchers used 5'RACE with constant-segment primers to make TCR alpha and TCR beta cDNA libraries that carry sample barcodes and UMIs. TCRdb re-called the 5' RACE reads with MiXCR, one entry per CDR3 protein. The sample consists of approximately 100,000 distinct CDR3 sequences, 9.5% to 15% of them appearing once. General observations from the study: The pre-infection memory compartment contained some responding clones, suggesting cross-reactive memory joined.

Material for sequencing was PBMCs or a T cell subset sorted from them (not recorded which). This chain connects TRBV5-4 to TRBJ2-5, with D possibly matching TRBD2 (5 bases). The sequence was collected from an adult woman who had mild COVID-19 (a few samples of this study predate the infection). Cell type and time point are not known. CDR3 sequence reads: CASSFTRPETQYF. The DNA for the CDR3 is TGTGCCAGCAGCTTCACTAGGCCTGAGACCCAGTACTTC.